The 13 T cell receptor beta chains given below trace back to one sample, sequenced in a study of T cell repertoires in cytomegalovirus infection. TCRdb called the reads again in MiXCR, with one record for every CDR3 protein. The table includes 250,000 to 300,000 distinct CDR3 sequences, around 15% detected once. Sequencing input: PBMCs. Receptor source: a human donor in good health (CMV status not recorded). Some clones in this sample may be carry-over from other donors' samples.

This clonotype was seen repeatedly, ten times or more. The genes are TRBV6-2 or TRBV6-3 and TRBJ1-5; D is undetermined. CDR1 is MNHEY and CDR2 is SVGEGT in the germline V gene. The V gene lost 4 bases and the J gene lost 4 bases, with 8 bases spanning the gap. The CDR3 length is 13 residues. In DNA, the CDR3 is TGTGCCAGCAGTTTCAATCTGAATCAGCCCCAGCATTTT. Protein product: CASSFNLNQPQHF.

V and J are TRBV11-3 and TRBJ2-1; D unresolved. The germline CDR1 and CDR2 sequences are SGHNT and YENEEA. This CDR3 is 16 amino acids long. V lost 3 bases, J lost 0 bases, and 12 bases lay in between. The CDR3 DNA sequence: TGTGCCAGCAGCTTTTCCGGCAGGAGCTCCTACAATGAGCAGTTCTTC. Translating gives CASSFSGRSSYNEQFF.

This clonotype has at least ten counts. The genes are TRBV6-5 and TRBJ2-6; D ambiguous. Germline V gives CDR1 MNHEY, CDR2 SVGAGI. The CDR3 sequence is 15 residues long. V gave up 6 bases and J gave up 1 base, with 10 bases separating them. The CDR3 loop reads CASSPTYSGANVLTF. The CDR3 DNA reads as TGTGCCAGCAGCCCGACCTATTCTGGGGCCAACGTCCTGACTTTC.

This clonotype was seen repeatedly, ten times or more. J is TRBJ1-3 and V is TRBV7-6, with no clear D. Germline CDR1 is SGHVS and CDR2 is FNYEAQ. V was shortened by 2 bases and J by 1 base, with 6 bases between the two germline ends. The CDR3 is made up of 14 amino acids. DNA of the CDR3: TGTGCCAGCAGCTTATCGATTTCTGGAAACACCATATATTTT. It yields the protein CASSLSISGNTIYF.

In this sample, this clonotype turned up a few times. The CDR3 loop reads CASSDWAGGADTQYF. In nucleotides, the CDR3 is TGTGCCAGCAGTGATTGGGCAGGGGGGGCAGATACGCAGTATTTT. The chain carries TRBV2 and TRBJ2-3; the D gene could be TRBD1 or TRBD2 (7 bases each). The CDR3 is 15 amino acids. CDR1 is SNHLY, CDR2 FYNNEI, per germline. Trimming removed 3 bases at V and 4 bases at J, with 14 bases between.

This clonotype came up a few times. This chain connects TRBV27 to TRBJ1-1; D is unresolved. Per the germline V gene, CDR1 is MNHEY and CDR2 is SMNVEV (reference sequence). V was trimmed by 2 bases and J by 8 bases, leaving 6 bases between them. CDR3 length: 11 residues. Here the CDR3 DNA reads TGTGCCAGCAGTTTACGTGGGGAAGCTTTCTTT. This encodes CASSLRGEAFF.

This clonotype was recorded many times. The chain carries TRBV7-9 and TRBJ1-5, with D perhaps matching TRBD1 (5 bases). Per germline, CDR1 SEHNR and CDR2 FQNEAQ (reference sequence). This CDR3 has 13 amino acids. V was pared by 6 bases and J by 4 bases, with 10 bases between. CDR3 bases: TGTGCCAGCAGTTACGGGGGGAATCAGCCCCAGCATTTT. Translation gives CASSYGGNQPQHF.

This clonotype was detected ten times or more. V and J are TRBV2 and TRBJ2-3; D is unclear. Germline CDR1 reads SNHLY; CDR2 reads FYNNEI. V lost 3 bases and J 1 base, leaving 8 bases between the germline ends. The CDR3 covers 14 residues. As DNA, the CDR3 is TGTGCCAGCAGTGACGCCCGGGGCACAGATACGCAGTATTTT. Its protein is CASSDARGTDTQYF.

This clonotype has ten or more counts. The chain links TRBV6-1 to TRBJ2-1; TRBD1 matches at 7 bases. The CDR3 runs 17 residues. The trim removed 6 bases at V and 4 bases at J, leaving 15 bases unmatched. CDR1 MNHNS and CDR2 SASEGT come from the germline V gene. The chain's CDR3 is CASSPILRQGEYNEQFF. The CDR3 nucleotides read TGTGCCAGCAGCCCTATCCTGCGACAGGGCGAATACAATGAGCAGTTCTTC.

This clonotype has at least ten counts. This rearrangement joins TRBV27 to TRBJ2-2; TRBD2 matches 11 bases. The CDR3 is made up of 14 amino acids. Germline CDR1 and CDR2: MNHEY and SMNVEV (reference sequence). V shed 7 bases, J shed 6 bases, and the junction held 4 bases outside the gene matches. For the CDR3, the DNA is TGTGCCAGCACACTAGCGGGAGTTTCCGGGGAGCTGTTTTTT. This sequence encodes CASTLAGVSGELFF.

This clonotype was detected only a few times. V is TRBV7-2 and J is TRBJ1-1, with D possibly being TRBD1 (6 bases). Germline V gene sequence: CDR1 SGHTA, CDR2 FQGNSA. The V gene lost 5 bases and the J gene lost 10 bases, with 11 bases spanning the gap. The length of the CDR3 is 11 residues. CDR3 bases: TGTGCCAGCAGCCCACAGGGAAGAGCTTTCTTT. Protein sequence: CASSPQGRAFF.

The chain joins TRBV7-6 to TRBJ1-3; 8 bases are a match to TRBD1. V lost 4 bases to trimming and J lost 4 bases; unmatched junction nucleotides: 6. The CDR3 spans 15 residues. Germline CDR1 reads SGHVS; CDR2 reads FNYEAQ. The CDR3, as DNA: TGTGCCAGCAGCTCCCATCGGACAGGGGGAAACACCATATATTTT. Amino acid sequence: CASSSHRTGGNTIYF.

In this sample, this clonotype turned up many times. This rearrangement joins TRBV5-6 to TRBJ2-3, with 12 bases matching TRBD2. The CDR3 contains 17 residues. Trimming cost V 4 bases and J 2 bases; bases outside gene matches: 8. Germline V gene lookup returns CDR1 SGHDT and CDR2 YYEEEE. CDR3 in amino acids: CASSPRTSGKFTDTQYF. The CDR3, as DNA: TGTGCCAGCAGCCCTCGGACTAGCGGGAAATTCACAGATACGCAGTATTTT.